This TCR beta chain was documented in a study of response to subunit inactivated influenza vaccine. TCRdb processed the RT-PCR reads anew with MiXCR; each CDR3 protein has one entry. The data contain under 850,000 distinct CDR3 sequences, about a fifth of them singletons. General observations from the study: Authors suggested few new T cells are recruited by each seasonal influenza vaccination.

In its sample, this clonotype was seen a few times. Antigen: not known. The material sequenced was PBMCs from blood, taken roughly 5 days after vaccination. The sequence came from a man in his fifties or sixties who received an inactivated influenza vaccine.

CDR3 nucleotides: TGCAGTGCTAGGTTTACAGGACTAGCGGGCCTGAGCACAGATACGCAGTATTTT. Amino acid sequence: CSARFTGLAGLSTDTQYF. The chain is built from TRBV20-1 and TRBJ2-3; 11 bases map to TRBD2. V was pared by 3 bases and J by 0 bases, with 11 bases of the junction left unmatched. The CDR3 contains 18 residues. The germline CDR1 and CDR2 sequences are DFQATT and SNEGSKA (reference sequence).